The clone carrying this T cell receptor (beta chain) was seen many times. The read finishes 3 residues shy of the CDR3 end, and the germline J gene is used to complete it. This record belongs to a study of T cell clonality in common variable immunodeficiency. Sequenced by immunoSEQ multiplex PCR; TCRdb stores in-frame clones only, minus some. The sample contains under 45,000 clones, none of them singletons. Germline CDR1 is SGHDT and CDR2 is YYEEEE. This CDR3 has 13 residues. J gave up 6 bases and V 4 bases, and 5 bases lay outside the gene matches. The chain carries TRBV5-6 and TRBJ2-7; the match to TRBD1 covers 9 bases. The sequencing sample was made of peripheral blood mononuclear cells. The TCR comes from a person aged 18 to 70 in good health. The CDR3 spells CASSTGQGIEQYF. CDR3 bases read: TGTGCCAGCAGCACAGGACAGGGGATCGAG. Drawing the rest from reference TRBV5-6 and TRBJ2-7, the complete variable domain is DAGVTQSPTHLIKTRGQQVTLRCSPKSGHDTVSWYQQALGQGPQFIFQYYEEEERQRGNFPDRFSGHQFPNYSSELNVNALLLGDSALYLCASSTGQGIEQYFGPGTRLTVT.